This T cell receptor beta chain was profiled in a study of regulatory T cells in long-lasting Graves disease. Described time point: persistent/refractory GD, antithyroid drugs over 5 years with positive TRAb. PBMC-derived RNA was used for the TCR library. Graves' disease diagnoses used American Thyroid Association guidelines. About 9.1 milliliters of peripheral blood went into EDTA tubes. This CDR3 has 13 amino acids. CDR1 is SGHTA, CDR2 FQGTGA, per germline. The V end lost 1 base, the J end lost 4 bases, and 6 bases lay between the germline ends. With respect to this clonotype: Its antigen is unknown.

Regarding the study as a whole: Persistent patients had more shared public clonotypes (about 2,700) than new patients (around 1,000).

The authors built TCR beta libraries using iRepertoire HTBI primers and Arm-PCR of CDR3 regions. TCRdb recomputed calls from the multiplex PCR reads with MiXCR, one row per CDR3 protein. The sample holds approximately 290,000 distinct CDR3 sequences, 20% to 25% seen once. The TCR originated in a female donor with Graves disease. V is TRBV7-3 and J is TRBJ2-3; D is unclear. The material was peripheral blood mononuclear cells (PBMCs), obtained when the disease was refractory, from a patient treated with antithyroid drugs. This chain's CDR3 is CASSLISADTQYF. Written as DNA, the CDR3 is TGTGCCAGCAGCTTAATTTCCGCAGATACGCAGTATTTT. Together with reference TRBV7-3 and TRBJ2-3, the CDR3 gives the full variable domain: GAGVSQTPSNKVTEKGKYVELRCDPISGHTALYWYRQSLGQGPEFLIYFQGTGAADDSGLPNDRFFAVRPEGSVSTLKIQRTERGDSAVYLCASSLISADTQYFGPGTRLTVL.